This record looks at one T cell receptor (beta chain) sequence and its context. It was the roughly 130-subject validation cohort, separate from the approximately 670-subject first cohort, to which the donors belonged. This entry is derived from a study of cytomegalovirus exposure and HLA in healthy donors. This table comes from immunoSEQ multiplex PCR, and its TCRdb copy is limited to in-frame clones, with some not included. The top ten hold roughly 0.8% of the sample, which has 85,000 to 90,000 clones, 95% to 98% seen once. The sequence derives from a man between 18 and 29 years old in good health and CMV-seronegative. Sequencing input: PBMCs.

CDR3 in amino acids: CASSDRGGNGYTF. CDR3 sequence (DNA): TGTGCCAGCAGCGACAGGGGAGGTAATGGCTACACCTTC. This chain joins TRBV21-1 and TRBJ1-2; TRBD1, the D gene given by the table, was not confirmed from the DNA. TRBV21-1 is a pseudogene segment. This CDR3 has 13 amino acids.